Given below is one T cell receptor (beta chain) in context. Its antigen target is currently unknown. The record has no base qualities; no much larger clone is one base away. The Qiagen DNeasy kit was used to extract genomic DNA both from unsorted PBMCs and from the negatively selected CD4+ and CD8+ fractions. Using primers that anneal to V and J segments, immunoSEQ multiplex PCR amplified the TCR beta CDR3 regions. A synthetic immune receptor repertoire was used to minimize amplification bias, and any residual bias was removed computationally once sequencing was done. The authors' analysis ran thus. Repertoire diversity was quantified as the Shannon entropy index using custom Python scripts. Unsorted, CD4+ and CD8+ repertoires were analyzed separately, except for combined analyses in which CD4+ and CD8+ sequences were merged in silico. A clone was considered expanded if an increase in frequency of at least 2-fold after treatment relative to C1D1 was found, and a pseudocount of 0.5 was applied to clones undetected at baseline. Clones with 0 or 1 copy at C1D1 were defined as singleton clones, while clones with 2 or more copies were defined as non-singleton clones. Clones expanded in unsorted samples were annotated as CD4+, CD8+ or unknown by matching protein sequences in sorted samples from the same patient. Wilcoxon tests were applied to paired samples to test diversity changes from C1D1 to C4D1. TCRdb limited this immuneACCESS table to in-frame rearrangements with V and J called. A share of clones is missing; checked studies link under half to unresolved V genes, and the rest is unexplained. V, J and clone size reflect that table, while D and trimming were determined from the DNA. Recorded for this sample are 25,000 to 35,000 clones; around 78% of them occurred a single time. The ten largest clonotypes hold 20% to 25% of the sample.

CDR1 and CDR2 are read off the germline V gene (reference sequence) as WNHNN and SYGVQD. Compared with germline, V lacks 5 bases and J lacks 2 bases; bases without a gene match: 7. The CDR3 has 15 amino acids, counting the end cysteine and phenylalanine. CDR3 DNA is the only sequence kept; it has 45 bases, read in frame from the first base. The sample's time point, from its label and the paper: cycle 2 day 1 (C2D1) of nivolumab. Every trial patient had relapsed after autologous stem cell transplantation, and cohorts A, B and C differed in prior brentuximab vedotin exposure. A total of roughly 57 patients with relapsed/refractory classical Hodgkin lymphoma made up the trial cohort, and each patient's best overall response was complete response, partial response or progressive disease. Trial patients were treated with single-agent nivolumab in the multi-cohort phase II CheckMate 205 trial. An independent review committee assessed best overall response using the 2007 International Working Group response criteria. PBMCs from the trial were collected at three points: immediately before nivolumab initiation (C1D1), and during therapy at cycle 2 day 1 and cycle 4 day 1. Peripheral blood was collected in 8 mL Vacutainer Cell Preparation Tubes, from which PBMCs were isolated by centrifugation and then cryopreserved.

The data were taken from a study of PD-1 blockade in classical Hodgkin lymphoma (dated by TCRdb to the early 2020s). About the study as a whole: Nivolumab dosing was 3 mg/kg intravenously every 2 weeks, continuing until either disease progression or unacceptable toxicity. The study used TCR beta sequencing and CyTOF to define a peripheral blood immune signature of response to PD-1 blockade in classical Hodgkin lymphoma.

The paper as a whole reports these results and caveats: The study was restricted to a single clinical trial cohort, and the causes of repertoire differences, possibly disease activity or prior therapy, were left undefined. Trial patients achieving complete response had baseline diversity similar to newly diagnosed patients, whereas partial responders and progressors had significantly lower diversity. CD4+ but not CD8+ TCR diversity rose significantly by C4D1 (p=0.0027 vs p=0.16), most apparent in complete responders (p=0.02). Patients starting nivolumab less than 1 year after ASCT had lower diversity and were excluded from later analyses to avoid confounding by immune reconstitution. Baseline TCR diversity was reported as lower in newly diagnosed patients than in healthy donors, and lower still in relapsed/refractory patients.

Here the sequenced sample was peripheral blood mononuclear cells (PBMCs), taken before the second cycle of nivolumab. This receptor chain uses TRBV10-1 and TRBJ2-3; a stretch of 7 junction bases matches TRBD1. The receptor was isolated from a human donor with classical Hodgkin lymphoma. The DNA sequence is TGCGCCAGCAGTTTTGGGACAGCTAACACAGATACGCAGTATTTT. Its protein product is CASSFGTANTDTQYF.